The clone carrying this T cell receptor (beta chain) has only one observation. Its matching antigen is unknown. The entry originates in a study of cytomegalovirus exposure and HLA in healthy donors. The germline gives CDR1 SGHAT, CDR2 FQNNGV. This CDR3 comprises 16 residues. The V and J ends lost 4 bases and 0 bases respectively, with 13 bases between them. General study results and limits: TCR beta chains numbering more than 150 were designated cytomegalovirus-associated.

The study ran its PCR with 60 Vbeta and 13 Jbeta primers. Repertoires were generated with immunoSEQ multiplex PCR, while TCRdb's copy carries only in-frame clones and drops some. The table records 70,000 to 90,000 clones, 70% to 75% of them present only once. The chain recombines TRBV11-2 with TRBJ1-3; D might be TRBD1 (5 bases). Material: PBMCs. This TCR was sampled from a man aged 60 to 69 in good health and CMV-seronegative. CDR3 sequence (DNA): TGTGCCAGCAGCTCATTGACAGCATTCTCTGGAAACACCATATATTTT. Protein: CASSSLTAFSGNTIYF.